Below are 32 T cell receptor beta chains sequenced from a single sample in a study of blood T cell repertoires in COVID-19. Assay: immunoSEQ multiplex PCR; the TCRdb copy retains only in-frame clones and omits some. This sample has approximately 210,000 clones, with approximately 90% found just once. Sequences were obtained from peripheral blood. All receptors derive from a man aged 25-45 years with acute or convalescent COVID-19.

The chain employs TRBV5-1 and TRBJ1-1; 7 bases are a match to TRBD1. V lost 6 bases, J lost 3 bases, and 8 bases stayed unmatched. The CDR3 contains 14 residues. Germline V gene lookup returns CDR1 SGHRS and CDR2 YFSETQ. The CDR3 DNA sequence: TGCGCCAGCAAACAAGGCAGGGGGGACACTGAAGCTTTCTTT. Translated: CASKQGRGDTEAFF.

The rearrangement joins TRBV28 to TRBJ1-6, with TRBD1 matching over 11 bases. This CDR3 region has 15 residues. CDR1 and CDR2 from the germline V gene are MDHEN and SYDVKM. V shed 3 bases and J 11 bases; nucleotides not matched to a gene: 6. CDR3 region: CASSFAGTGGTPLHF. CDR3 DNA: TGTGCCAGCAGTTTCGCGGGGACAGGGGGGACACCCCTCCACTTT.

CDR3 sequence: CAISGAVNYEQYF. For the CDR3, the DNA is TGTGCCATCAGTGGGGCAGTCAACTACGAGCAGTACTTC. The V gene is TRBV10-3, the J gene TRBJ2-7; D unclear. V was cut by 4 bases and J by 3 bases, with 10 bases left in between. Per the germline V gene, CDR1 is ENHRY and CDR2 is SYGVKD. There are 13 residues in the CDR3.

This chain connects TRBV18 to TRBJ1-1; 7 bases match TRBD1. The V and J ends lost 7 bases and 1 base, in that order; junction bases with no gene match: 6. Germline V gene sequence: CDR1 KGHSH, CDR2 LQKENI. The CDR3 is 14 amino acids. The CDR3 sequence: CASLRTGGNTEAFF. In DNA form, the CDR3 reads TGTGCCAGCTTACGGACAGGAGGGAACACTGAAGCTTTCTTT.

This chain connects TRBV7-9 to TRBJ2-2, with 7 positions matching TRBD2. The V gene's germline CDR1 is SEHNR and CDR2 FQNEAQ (reference sequence). There are 16 residues in the CDR3. The V and J ends lost 5 bases and 1 base, in that order; junction bases with no gene match: 7. As DNA, the CDR3 is TGTGCCAGCAGCCTGGGGCTAGCGGTGAACACCGGGGAGCTGTTTTTT. It is translated as CASSLGLAVNTGELFF. Full variable domain (remainder filled in from reference TRBV7-9 and TRBJ2-2): DTGVSQNPRHKITKRGQNVTFRCDPISEHNRLYWYRQTLGQGPEFLTYFQNEAQLEKSRLLSDRFSAERPKGSFSTLEIQRTEQGDSAMYLCASSLGLAVNTGELFFGEGSRLTVL.

This chain links TRBV28 with TRBJ2-1; 12 nucleotides match TRBD2. The CDR3 consists of 15 residues. Unmatched junction bases numbered 3, after V lost 3 bases and J lost 6 bases. Looked up from germline, CDR1 is MDHEN and CDR2 is SYDVKM. As DNA, the CDR3 is TGTGCCAGCAGTTTCAGGACTAGCGGGATCAATGAGCAGTTCTTC. Its protein is CASSFRTSGINEQFF.

The chain is built from TRBV29-1 and TRBJ1-1, with TRBD1 matching 9 bases. This CDR3 is built from 12 residues. In germline, CDR1 is SQVTM, CDR2 ANQGSEA. The junction had 5 bases not matched to a gene; V was cut back by 6 bases and J by 6 bases. The CDR3 region is CSVVTGGAEAFF. Here the CDR3 DNA reads TGCAGCGTAGTGACAGGGGGTGCTGAAGCTTTCTTT.

V usage is TRBV4-1 and J usage is TRBJ1-2, with D unclear. The CDR3 is 14 residues long. Looked up from germline, CDR1 is MGHRA and CDR2 is YSYEKL. Trimming pared 1 base from V and 3 bases from J, leaving 9 bases between. CDR3 region: CASSQGSTYYGYTF. As DNA, the CDR3 is TGCGCCAGCAGCCAAGGGTCCACATACTATGGCTACACCTTC.

V usage is TRBV28 and J usage is TRBJ2-1, with 12 bases identical to TRBD2. This CDR3 is 19 amino acids long. V lost 7 bases to trimming and J lost 7 bases; unmatched junction nucleotides: 20. Germline lookup yields CDR1 MDHEN and CDR2 SYDVKM. The CDR3 protein is CASTVLRASGRAGGNEQFF. In DNA form, the CDR3 reads TGTGCCAGCACCGTCCTCCGGGCTAGCGGGAGGGCCGGGGGAAATGAGCAGTTCTTC.

The V gene is TRBV7-3, the J gene TRBJ2-1; D may be TRBD2 (6 bases). In germline, CDR1 is SGHTA, CDR2 FQGTGA. Between the trimmed V and J ends, which lost 5 bases and 1 base, there was a span of 12 bases. This CDR3 is built from 15 residues. The CDR3 reads CASSPGRGSYNEQFF. The CDR3 DNA follows: TGTGCCAGCAGCCCGGGGCGGGGTTCCTACAATGAGCAGTTCTTC.

The chain carries TRBV5-1 and TRBJ2-7, with D maybe TRBD1 (6 bases). Germline V CDR1 and CDR2: SGHRS, YFSETQ. CDR3 length: 14 residues. The V gene lost 2 bases and the J gene lost 2 bases, with 11 bases spanning the gap. The CDR3 DNA reads TGCGCCAGCAGCTTTGGAGGACAGACCTACGAGCAGTACTTC. Protein product: CASSFGGQTYEQYF.

The V call is TRBV19, the J call TRBJ1-5; D may be TRBD1 (5 bases). Per germline, CDR1 LNHDA and CDR2 SQIVND (reference sequence). Trimming cost V 5 bases and J 7 bases, with 15 bases left between them. CDR3 length: 14 amino acids. The CDR3 here is CASSEARVRQPQHF. The CDR3, as DNA: TGTGCCAGTAGTGAAGCCAGGGTAAGGCAGCCCCAGCATTTT.

This sequence joins TRBV19 and TRBJ2-7; D may be TRBD1 (6 bases). V was trimmed by 1 base and J by 1 base, leaving 8 bases between them. From germline, CDR1 is LNHDA and CDR2 SQIVND (reference sequence). The CDR3 is made up of 14 amino acids. The CDR3 region is CASSIVGASYEQYF. CDR3 DNA: TGTGCCAGTAGTATAGTGGGGGCGTCCTACGAGCAGTACTTC.

The chain is built from TRBV27 and TRBJ2-7, with D unresolved. The V gene lost 5 bases and the J gene lost 2 bases, with 10 bases spanning the gap. The CDR3 is 13 residues long. Per germline, CDR1 MNHEY and CDR2 SMNVEV (reference sequence). The CDR3 DNA is TGTGCCAGCAGTGAGACTGCTACCTACGAGCAGTACTTC. Amino acids: CASSETATYEQYF.

This clone was found once. Here the CDR3 DNA reads TGTGCCATCAGTGAAGGCAGGGGACGCTATGGCTACACCTTC. Translated, it gives CAISEGRGRYGYTF. This chain joins TRBV10-3 and TRBJ1-2, with D possibly matching TRBD1 (6 bases). Germline CDR1 ENHRY, CDR2 SYGVKD. Trimming left V 3 bases short and J 4 bases short, with 12 bases between. The CDR3 contains 14 residues.

The V call is TRBV30, the J call TRBJ1-1; the D gene is possibly TRBD1 (6 bases). Germline V CDR1 and CDR2: GTSNPN, SVGIG (reference sequence). This CDR3 region has 13 residues. Trimming cost V 3 bases and J 3 bases, with 11 bases left between them. The CDR3 region has the DNA TGTGCCTGGAGAAGGGAGGGGGACACTGAAGCTTTCTTT. Encoded protein: CAWRREGDTEAFF.

The chain couples TRBV28 to TRBJ1-5; TRBD1 aligns across 7 bases. Trimming took 6 bases from V and 2 from J; bases not matched to a gene: 13. Germline CDR1 and CDR2: MDHEN and SYDVKM. This CDR3 is built from 17 residues. This CDR3 is CASSLRGTYRGNQPQHF. In nucleotides, the CDR3 is TGTGCCAGCAGCCTCAGGGGGACATACCGCGGCAATCAGCCCCAGCATTTT.

The rearrangement joins TRBV19 to TRBJ1-1, with D unresolved. The CDR3 totals 14 residues. V was trimmed by 0 bases and J by 1 base, leaving 6 bases between them. Germline assignment: CDR1 LNHDA and CDR2 SQIVND (reference sequence). The CDR3 DNA is TGTGCCAGTAGTATAGATCATAGGAACACTGAAGCTTTCTTT. This sequence encodes CASSIDHRNTEAFF.

The gene calls are TRBV29-1 and TRBJ1-2; D not resolved. The germline V and J ends were trimmed by 6 bases and 2 bases, with 7 bases remaining between them. Looked up from germline, CDR1 is SQVTM and CDR2 is ANQGSEA. CDR3 length: 11 amino acids. CDR3 protein: CSVESNYGYTF. CDR3 nucleotides: TGCAGCGTGGAGTCAAACTATGGCTACACCTTC.

This chain uses TRBV19 with TRBJ2-7; D remains unclear. The V end was cut by 5 bases, the J end by 2 bases, with 13 bases between. Germline-derived CDR1 and CDR2 are LNHDA and SQIVND (reference sequence). The CDR3 covers 14 residues. This CDR3 reads CASSPIAGAYEQYF. Written as DNA, the CDR3 is TGTGCCAGTAGTCCCATAGCCGGCGCCTACGAGCAGTACTTC. The whole variable domain, filled in from reference TRBV19 and TRBJ2-7, reads DGGITQSPKYLFRKEGQNVTLSCEQNLNHDAMYWYRQDPGQGLRLIYYSQIVNDFQKGDIAEGYSVSREKKESFPLTVTSAQKNPTAFYLCASSPIAGAYEQYFGPGTRLTVT.

The chain couples TRBV18 to TRBJ2-1; TRBD2 is a possible D gene (6 bases). V was clipped by 1 base and J by 6 bases, with 10 bases between them. The CDR3 sequence is 14 residues long. In germline, CDR1 is KGHSH, CDR2 LQKENI. The CDR3 loop is CASSPLDYPNEQFF. CDR3 DNA sequence: TGTGCCAGCTCACCACTGGACTACCCCAATGAGCAGTTCTTC.

This chain links TRBV3-1 (or the pseudogene TRBV3-2) with TRBJ1-6; D uncertain. The germline V gene encodes CDR1 LGHDT and CDR2 YNNKEL (reference sequence). This CDR3 spans 15 amino acids. Trimming shortened V by 3 bases and J by 9 bases, and 15 bases separated the two germline ends. The CDR3 spells CASSQSIARGSPLHF. DNA of the CDR3: TGTGCCAGCAGCCAGTCTATAGCGCGGGGTTCACCCCTCCACTTT.

V and J are TRBV11-1 and TRBJ2-4; D gene unclear. The CDR3 length is 16 residues. The germline V and J ends were trimmed by 2 bases and 2 bases, with 13 bases remaining between them. Germline CDR1 SGHAT, CDR2 FQDESV (reference sequence). The CDR3: CASSLIFEPPKNIQYF. The CDR3 DNA follows: TGTGCCAGCAGCTTAATTTTCGAGCCCCCCAAAAACATTCAGTACTTC.

The chain combines TRBV9 with TRBJ1-4, with unresolved D. CDR3 length: 16 residues. Trimming removed 0 bases from V and 5 bases from J, with 14 bases in between. CDR1 and CDR2 (germline): SGDLS, YYNGEE. Here the CDR3 DNA reads TGTGCCAGCAGCGTAGGGCCGGGTCAGTCAAATGAAAAACTGTTTTTT. Its protein is CASSVGPGQSNEKLFF.

In its sample, this clone was seen once. The chain joins TRBV7-3 to TRBJ2-1; D is possibly TRBD2 (6 bases). V lost 0 bases and J lost 3, with 15 bases in between. Germline V gives CDR1 SGHTA, CDR2 FQGTGA. CDR3 size: 17 residues. The CDR3 region has the DNA TGTGCCAGCAGCTTAACGTGGTCAGGAGGGAACTACAATGAGCAGTTCTTC. Protein product: CASSLTWSGGNYNEQFF. Filled out from reference TRBV7-3 and TRBJ2-1, the complete variable domain reads GAGVSQTPSNKVTEKGKYVELRCDPISGHTALYWYRQSLGQGPEFLIYFQGTGAADDSGLPNDRFFAVRPEGSVSTLKIQRTERGDSAVYLCASSLTWSGGNYNEQFFGPGTRLTVL.

The chain employs TRBV27 and TRBJ1-2; D is undetermined. The ends were cut back, 3 bases at V and 2 bases at J, with 13 bases in the middle. Germline V gene lookup returns CDR1 MNHEY and CDR2 SMNVEV (reference sequence). The CDR3 is 15 amino acids. CDR3 DNA sequence: TGTGCCAGCAGTTTTAGTTCCGAGATCAACTATGGCTACACCTTC. It codes for CASSFSSEINYGYTF.

The chain links TRBV28 to TRBJ1-4; a possible D gene is TRBD1 (6 bases). Germline V gene data show CDR1 as MDHEN and CDR2 as SYDVKM. Trimming cost V 2 bases and J 8 bases, with 15 bases left between them. The length of the CDR3 is 15 residues. The DNA for the CDR3 is TGTGCCAGCAGTTTAGCCACAGGGTCTCGAGAAAAACTGTTTTTT. It encodes CASSLATGSREKLFF.

The V call is TRBV2, the J call TRBJ2-7, with a tentative D call TRBD2 (7 bases). Germline V CDR1 and CDR2: SNHLY, FYNNEI. Trimming pared 6 bases from V and 5 bases from J, leaving 17 bases between. There are 14 residues in the CDR3. CDR3 sequence reads: CASRFPGGRNEQYF. In DNA form, the CDR3 reads TGTGCCAGCAGATTCCCGGGGGGCAGGAACGAGCAGTACTTC.

The chain links TRBV19 to TRBJ2-7; 7 nucleotides align to TRBD1. Trimming removed 5 bases from V and 5 bases from J; junction bases left unmatched: 12. The germline V gene has CDR1 LNHDA and CDR2 SQIVND (reference sequence). The CDR3 contains 15 residues. DNA for the CDR3: TGTGCCAGTAGTGAAACGGGACAGAAATTCGACGAGCAGTACTTC. Translating gives CASSETGQKFDEQYF.

J is TRBJ1-1 and V is TRBV29-1; D unclear. The germline V gene has CDR1 SQVTM and CDR2 ANQGSEA. The CDR3 extends over 13 amino acids. Deletions cut 4 bases from V and 4 bases from J, with 13 bases between. CDR3 amino acids: CSVAREEGTEAFF. CDR3 DNA sequence: TGCAGCGTTGCAAGGGAGGAGGGCACTGAAGCTTTCTTT.

The chain is built from TRBV2 and TRBJ2-1; D might be TRBD2 (6 bases). CDR3 size: 17 residues. Trimming left V 7 bases short and J 1 base short, with 20 bases between. Germline loops: CDR1 SNHLY, CDR2 FYNNEI. Here the CDR3 DNA reads TGTGCCAGCATAGACCCGGGACTCCTCTCTTCCTACAATGAGCAGTTCTTC. The encoded protein is CASIDPGLLSSYNEQFF. Complete variable domain (other parts from reference TRBV2 and TRBJ2-1): EPEVTQTPSHQVTQMGQEVILRCVPISNHLYFYWYRQILGQKVEFLVSFYNNEISEKSEIFDDQFSVERPDGSNFTLKIRSTKLEDSAMYFCASIDPGLLSSYNEQFFGPGTRLTVL.

V usage is TRBV30 and J usage is TRBJ1-1; perhaps TRBD1 as D (5 bases). CDR3 length: 12 residues. CDR1 is GTSNPN and CDR2 is SVGIG in the germline V gene (reference sequence). Trimming shortened V by 0 bases and J by 8 bases, and 10 bases separated the two germline ends. DNA of the CDR3: TGTGCCTGGAGTGTTCAGTCAGGGGAAGCTTTCTTT. It encodes CAWSVQSGEAFF.